The 8 T cell receptor delta chains below were found in one sample sequenced in a study of γδ T cells in repeated Plasmodium falciparum infection. Vgamma9/Vdelta2+ and Vdelta2-negative gammadelta T cells were flow-sorted from PBMC for bulk sequencing. TCRdb re-called the multiplex PCR reads through CATT. Among around 86,000 delta-chain clones, 1.4% were seen once, and the ten largest hold around 8.5%. The sample comprised gamma-delta T cells from blood. The receptors originated from a pool of human donors (malaria-infected and uninfected, not separated).

This clone was observed a handful of times. The TCRdb protein comes from a much larger clone and disagrees with this DNA's translation at residue 14, likely due to a read error; the protein given here is derived from the DNA. V usage is TRDV2 and J usage is TRDJ1; 9 bases match TRDD2. The J gene is absent in TCRdb and was assigned here via DNA matching to germline. V lost 0 bases to trimming and J lost 2 bases; unmatched junction nucleotides: 24. The V gene's germline CDR1 is GEAIGNYY and CDR2 EKD. The length of the CDR3 is 22 residues. The CDR3 here is CACDTSFLPTSRWEIRTDKLIF. CDR3 in DNA: TGTGCCTGTGACACCTCCTTCCTTCCTACCTCGCGCTGGGAGATAAGGACCGATAAACTCATCTTT.

In the case of this clone: A read error likely explains this, since a far larger clone differs by one base. This specimen includes other DNA sequences encoding the same CDR3. The chain carries TRDV1 and TRDJ1, with TRDD3 matching 10 bases. Here the J gene was assigned by germline matching of the DNA, as TCRdb has none. This CDR3 is built from 21 residues. CDR1 is TSWWSYY, CDR2 QGS, per germline. CDR3 amino acids: CALGEPPFPSIGGYGADKLIF. The DNA for the CDR3 is TGTGCTCTTGGAGAACCCCCCTTCCCCTCAATCGGGGGATACGGGGCCGATAAACTCATCTTT.

This clone was picked up a small number of times. This DNA's translation and the protein TCRdb lists, from a much larger clone, do not match at residue 12, likely due to a read error; the protein shown is translated from the DNA. The rearrangement links TRDV2 to TRDJ3, with 9 bases aligning to TRDD3. The J gene, missing from TCRdb, was assigned here through DNA to germline matching. CDR1 and CDR2 (germline): GEAIGNYY, EKD. This CDR3 comprises 21 residues. Trimming cost V 0 bases and J 0 bases; bases outside gene matches: 11. The CDR3 loop reads CACDTVLGDQNPSWDTRQMFF. In DNA form, the CDR3 reads TGTGCCTGTGACACCGTACTGGGGGACCAAAACCCCTCCTGGGACACCCGACAGATGTTTTTC.

This clone was seen a few times. This sequence is one base from a far larger clone and is likely a read error. Other DNA sequences in this specimen translate into the identical CDR3. J is TRDJ1 and V is TRDV2; 11 bases match TRDD3. The J gene is not listed in TCRdb, so it was assigned here from a DNA match to germline. The CDR3 extends over 19 amino acids. In germline, CDR1 is GEAIGNYY, CDR2 EKD. The CDR3 bases are TGTGCCTGCGACACCGTTACTGGGGGATATGGGGCCCCCACCGATAAACTCATCTTT. It yields the protein CACDTVTGGYGAPTDKLIF.

Concerning this clone itself: This probably arose from a read error, given a far larger clone one base away. At the DNA level, this CDR3 is encoded by other sequences in the same sample as well. Here the V gene is TRDV1, but the J gene went uncalled; the table's D gene call, TRDD3, was not cross checked with the DNA. CDR1 TSWWSYY and CDR2 QGS come from the germline V gene. This CDR3 spans 21 amino acids. Here the CDR3 reads CALGPQFFLFRGIRDTDKLIF. The CDR3 DNA sequence: TGTGCTCTTGGGCCTCAATTCTTCCTATTTAGGGGGATACGCGATACCGATAAGCTCATCTTT.

Details on this clone: This DNA's translation and the protein TCRdb lists, from a much larger clone, do not match at residue 15, likely due to a read error; the protein shown is translated from the DNA. The V gene corresponds to TRDV2; no J gene was called; TRDD3 is taken as the D call from the table, unchecked against the DNA. CDR3 length: 16 amino acids. The germline gives CDR1 GEAIGNYY, CDR2 EKD. Here the CDR3 reads CACDTGANEGADKLTF. Here the CDR3 DNA reads TGTGCCTGTGACACCGGGGCGAACGAAGGAGCCGATAAACTCACCTTT.

This clone has a handful of counts. The translation of this DNA and the TCRdb protein of a much larger clone differ at residue 5, probably owing to a read error; the protein shown here is translated from the DNA. The V and J genes are TRDV1 and TRDJ1, with D uncertain. Germline CDR1 is TSWWSYY and CDR2 is QGS. V was cut by 4 bases and J by 2 bases, with 14 bases left in between. This CDR3 spans 15 amino acids. CDR3 residues: CALGAARLWTDKLIF. The CDR3 DNA reads as TGTGCTCTTGGGGCAGCTCGGCTATGGACCGATAAACTCATCTTT.

As to this clone: A far larger clone is one nucleotide away, so this likely arose from a read error. Within the sample, other DNA sequences also encode this same CDR3. The V gene is given as TRDV1, and no J gene call is available; TRDD3 is the table's D call, not checked against the DNA. CDR1 and CDR2 (germline): TSWWSYY, QGS. The CDR3 length is 19 residues. In DNA, the CDR3 is TGTGCTCTTGGGGAACTTGCCCCAGGGTGGGAGATGTACACCGATAAGCTCATCTTT. It specifies CALGELAPGWEMYTDKLIF.